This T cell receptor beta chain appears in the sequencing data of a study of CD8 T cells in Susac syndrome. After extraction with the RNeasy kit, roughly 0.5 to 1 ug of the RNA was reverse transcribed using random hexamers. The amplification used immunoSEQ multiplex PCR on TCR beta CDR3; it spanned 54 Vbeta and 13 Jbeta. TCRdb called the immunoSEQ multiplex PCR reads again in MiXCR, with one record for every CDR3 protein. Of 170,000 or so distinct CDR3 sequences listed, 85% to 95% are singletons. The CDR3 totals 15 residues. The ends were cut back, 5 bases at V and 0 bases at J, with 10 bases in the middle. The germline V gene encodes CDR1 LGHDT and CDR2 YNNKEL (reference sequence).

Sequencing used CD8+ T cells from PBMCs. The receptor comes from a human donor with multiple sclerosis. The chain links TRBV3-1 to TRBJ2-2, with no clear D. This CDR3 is CASSEGPANTGELFF. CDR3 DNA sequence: TGTGCCAGCAGCGAAGGCCCCGCGAACACCGGGGAGCTGTTTTTT.